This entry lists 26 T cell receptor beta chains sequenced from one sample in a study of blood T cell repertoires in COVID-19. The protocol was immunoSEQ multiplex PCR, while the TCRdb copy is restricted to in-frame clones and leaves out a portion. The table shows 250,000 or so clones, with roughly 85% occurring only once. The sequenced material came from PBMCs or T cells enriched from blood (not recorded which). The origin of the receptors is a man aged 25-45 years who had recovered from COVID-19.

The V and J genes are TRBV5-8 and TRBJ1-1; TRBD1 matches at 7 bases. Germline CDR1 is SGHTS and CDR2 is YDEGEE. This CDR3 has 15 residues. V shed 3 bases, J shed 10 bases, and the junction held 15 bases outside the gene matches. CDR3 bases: TGTGCCAGCAGCTCGATTGGGACAGCTCCTCCACCAGCTTTCTTT. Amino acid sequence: CASSSIGTAPPPAFF. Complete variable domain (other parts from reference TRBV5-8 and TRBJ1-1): EAGVTQSPTHLIKTRGQQATLRCSPISGHTSVYWYQQALGLGLQFLLWYDEGEERNRGNFPPRFSGRQFPNYSSELNVNALELEDSALYLCASSSIGTAPPPAFFGQGTRLTVV.

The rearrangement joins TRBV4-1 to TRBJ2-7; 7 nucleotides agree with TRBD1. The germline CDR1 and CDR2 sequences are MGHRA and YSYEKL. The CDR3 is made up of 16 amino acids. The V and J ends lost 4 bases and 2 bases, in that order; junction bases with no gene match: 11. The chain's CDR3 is CASSPRVRDSTYEQYF. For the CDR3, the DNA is TGCGCCAGCAGCCCTAGAGTTCGGGACAGTACCTACGAGCAGTACTTC.

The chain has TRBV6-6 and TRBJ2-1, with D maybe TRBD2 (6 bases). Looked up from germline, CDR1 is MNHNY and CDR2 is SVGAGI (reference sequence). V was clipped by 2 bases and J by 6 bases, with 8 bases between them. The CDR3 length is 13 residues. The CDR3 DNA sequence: TGTGCCAGCAGTTACGGAGGGGCCAATGAGCAGTTCTTC. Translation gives CASSYGGANEQFF.

CDR3 coding DNA: TGTGCCAGCAGCTTATGGCTAGCGGGAGGTTCAGATACGCAGTATTTT. Encoded protein: CASSLWLAGGSDTQYF. This chain links TRBV7-8 with TRBJ2-3, with 11 bases that match TRBD2. The trim removed 2 bases at V and 4 bases at J, leaving 5 bases unmatched. The CDR3 has 16 residues. Germline assignment: CDR1 SGHVS and CDR2 FQNEAQ.

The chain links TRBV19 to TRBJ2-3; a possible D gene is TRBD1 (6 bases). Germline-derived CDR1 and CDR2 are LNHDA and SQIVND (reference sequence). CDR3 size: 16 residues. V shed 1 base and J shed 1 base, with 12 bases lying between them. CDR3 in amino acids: CASSIVTGSRTDTQYF. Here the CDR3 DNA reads TGTGCCAGTAGTATAGTGACAGGCTCTCGCACAGATACGCAGTATTTT.

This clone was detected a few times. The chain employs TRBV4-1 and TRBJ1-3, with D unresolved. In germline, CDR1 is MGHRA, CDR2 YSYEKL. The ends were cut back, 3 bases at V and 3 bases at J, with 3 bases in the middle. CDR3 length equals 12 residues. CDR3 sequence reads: CASSHYGNTIYF. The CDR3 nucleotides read TGCGCCAGCAGCCACTATGGAAACACCATATATTTT.

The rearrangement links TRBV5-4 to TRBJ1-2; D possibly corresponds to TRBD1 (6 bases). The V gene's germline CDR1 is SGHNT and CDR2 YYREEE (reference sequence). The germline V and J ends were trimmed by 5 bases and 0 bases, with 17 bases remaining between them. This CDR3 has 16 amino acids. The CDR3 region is CASSGAGGAANYGYTF. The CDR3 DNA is TGTGCCAGCAGTGGCGCGGGGGGCGCAGCTAACTATGGCTACACCTTC.

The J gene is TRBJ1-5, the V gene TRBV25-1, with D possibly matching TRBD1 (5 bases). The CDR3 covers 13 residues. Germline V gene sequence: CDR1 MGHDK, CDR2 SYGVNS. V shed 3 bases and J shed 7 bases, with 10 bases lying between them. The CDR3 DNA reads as TGTGCCAGCAGTGAGGGCGGGGGGCAGCCCCAGCATTTT. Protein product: CASSEGGGQPQHF.

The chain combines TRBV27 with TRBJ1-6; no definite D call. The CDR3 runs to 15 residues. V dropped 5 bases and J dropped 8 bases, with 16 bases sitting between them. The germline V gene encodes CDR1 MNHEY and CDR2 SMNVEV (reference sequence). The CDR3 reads CASSRTVELDSPLHF. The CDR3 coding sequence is TGTGCCAGCAGTCGCACAGTGGAACTGGATTCACCCCTCCACTTT.

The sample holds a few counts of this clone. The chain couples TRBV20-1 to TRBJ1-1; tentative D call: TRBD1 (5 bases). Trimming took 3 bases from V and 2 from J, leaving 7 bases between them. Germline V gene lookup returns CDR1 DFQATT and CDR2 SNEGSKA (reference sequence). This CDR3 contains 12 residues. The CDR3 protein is CSASRGNTEAFF. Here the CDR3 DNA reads TGCAGTGCTAGTAGGGGAAACACTGAAGCTTTCTTT.

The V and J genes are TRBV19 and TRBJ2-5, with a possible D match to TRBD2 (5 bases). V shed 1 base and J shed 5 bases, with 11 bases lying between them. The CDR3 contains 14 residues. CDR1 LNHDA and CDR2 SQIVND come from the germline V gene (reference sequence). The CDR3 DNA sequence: TGTGCCAGTAGTATAGGAGTTGGCGGGGAGACCCAGTACTTC. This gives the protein CASSIGVGGETQYF.

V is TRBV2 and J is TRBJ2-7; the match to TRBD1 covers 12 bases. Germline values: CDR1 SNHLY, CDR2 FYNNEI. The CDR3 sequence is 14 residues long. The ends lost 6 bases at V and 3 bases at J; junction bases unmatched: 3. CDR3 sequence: CASRGTGGRYEQYF. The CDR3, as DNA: TGTGCCAGCAGGGGGACAGGGGGCCGCTACGAGCAGTACTTC.

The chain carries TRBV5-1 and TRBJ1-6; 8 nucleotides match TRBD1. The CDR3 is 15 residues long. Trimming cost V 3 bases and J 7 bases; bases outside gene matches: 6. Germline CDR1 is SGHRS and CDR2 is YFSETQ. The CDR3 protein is CASSWDRSRNSPLHF. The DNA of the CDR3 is TGCGCCAGCAGCTGGGACAGGTCCAGGAATTCACCCCTCCACTTT. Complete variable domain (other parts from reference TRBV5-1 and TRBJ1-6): KAGVTQTPRYLIKTRGQQVTLSCSPISGHRSVSWYQQTPGQGLQFLFEYFSETQRNKGNFPGRFSGRQFSNSRSEMNVSTLELGDSALYLCASSWDRSRNSPLHFGNGTRLTVT.

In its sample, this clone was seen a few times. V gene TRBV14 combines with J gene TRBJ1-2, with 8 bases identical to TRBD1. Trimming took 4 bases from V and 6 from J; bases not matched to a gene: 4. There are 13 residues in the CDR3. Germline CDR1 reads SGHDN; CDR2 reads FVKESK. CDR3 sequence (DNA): TGTGCCAGCAGCCCGAGGACAGGGAATGGCTACACCTTC. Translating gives CASSPRTGNGYTF.

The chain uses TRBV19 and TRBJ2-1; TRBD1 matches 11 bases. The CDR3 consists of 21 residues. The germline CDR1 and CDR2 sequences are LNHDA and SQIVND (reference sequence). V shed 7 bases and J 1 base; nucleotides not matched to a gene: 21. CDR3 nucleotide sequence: TGTGCCAGTACTGGGACAGGGGGGGCTAGCGGGATCCTTTATTCCTACAATGAGCAGTTCTTC. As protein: CASTGTGGASGILYSYNEQFF.

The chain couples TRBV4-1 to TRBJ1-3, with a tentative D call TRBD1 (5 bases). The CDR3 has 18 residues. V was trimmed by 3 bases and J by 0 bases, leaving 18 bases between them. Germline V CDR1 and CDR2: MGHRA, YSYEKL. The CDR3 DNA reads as TGCGCCAGCAGCCATCCCCCTCTTCGGGGGAGCTCTGGAAACACCATATATTTT. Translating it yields CASSHPPLRGSSGNTIYF.

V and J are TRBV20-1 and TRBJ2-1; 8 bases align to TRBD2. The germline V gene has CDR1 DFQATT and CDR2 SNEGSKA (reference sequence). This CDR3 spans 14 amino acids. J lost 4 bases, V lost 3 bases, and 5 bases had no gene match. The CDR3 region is CSASQGLGYNEQFF. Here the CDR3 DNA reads TGCAGTGCTAGTCAGGGACTAGGGTACAATGAGCAGTTCTTC.

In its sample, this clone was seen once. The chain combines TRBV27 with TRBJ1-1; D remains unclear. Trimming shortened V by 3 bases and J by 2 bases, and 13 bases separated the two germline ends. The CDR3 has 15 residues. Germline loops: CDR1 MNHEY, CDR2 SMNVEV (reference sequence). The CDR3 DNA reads TGTGCCAGCAGTTTCCGCGGAACGATAAACACTGAAGCTTTCTTT. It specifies CASSFRGTINTEAFF.

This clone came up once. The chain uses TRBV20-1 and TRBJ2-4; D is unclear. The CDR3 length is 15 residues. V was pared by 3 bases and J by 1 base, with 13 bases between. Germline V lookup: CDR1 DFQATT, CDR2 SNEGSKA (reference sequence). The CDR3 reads CSASTLIGAKNIQYF. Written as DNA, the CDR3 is TGCAGTGCTAGTACCCTGATCGGGGCCAAAAACATTCAGTACTTC.

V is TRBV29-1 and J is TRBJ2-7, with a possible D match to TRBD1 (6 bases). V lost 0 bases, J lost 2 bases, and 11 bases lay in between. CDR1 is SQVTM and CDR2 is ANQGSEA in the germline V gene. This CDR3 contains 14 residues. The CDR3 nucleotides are TGCAGCGTTGAAGATGGCAGGGGTCCCTACGAGCAGTACTTC. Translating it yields CSVEDGRGPYEQYF.

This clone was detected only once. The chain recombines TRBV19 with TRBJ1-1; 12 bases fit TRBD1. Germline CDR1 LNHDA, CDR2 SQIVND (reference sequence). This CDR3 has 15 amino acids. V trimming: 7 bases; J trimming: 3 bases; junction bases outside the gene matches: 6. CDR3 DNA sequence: TGTGCCAGTACCGGGGACAGGGGGCTGGACACTGAAGCTTTCTTT. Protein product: CASTGDRGLDTEAFF.

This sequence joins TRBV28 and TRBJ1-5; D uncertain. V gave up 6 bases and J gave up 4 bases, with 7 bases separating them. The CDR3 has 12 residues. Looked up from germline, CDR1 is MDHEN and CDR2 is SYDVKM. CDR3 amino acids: CASRIQNQPQHF. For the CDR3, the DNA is TGTGCCAGCAGGATACAGAATCAGCCCCAGCATTTT.

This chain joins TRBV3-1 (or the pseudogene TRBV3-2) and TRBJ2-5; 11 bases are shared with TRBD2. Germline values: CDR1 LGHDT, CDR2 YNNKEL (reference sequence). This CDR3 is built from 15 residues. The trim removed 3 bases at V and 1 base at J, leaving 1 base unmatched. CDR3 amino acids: CASSHGTSGQETQYF. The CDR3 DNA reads TGTGCCAGCAGCCACGGGACTAGCGGCCAAGAGACCCAGTACTTC.

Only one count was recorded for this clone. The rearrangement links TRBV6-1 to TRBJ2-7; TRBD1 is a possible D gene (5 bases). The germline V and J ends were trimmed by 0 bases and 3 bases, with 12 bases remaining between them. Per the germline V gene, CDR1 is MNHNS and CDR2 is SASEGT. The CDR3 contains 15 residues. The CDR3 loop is CASSEAEGALYEQYF. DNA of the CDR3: TGTGCCAGCAGTGAAGCGGAAGGGGCCCTCTACGAGCAGTACTTC.

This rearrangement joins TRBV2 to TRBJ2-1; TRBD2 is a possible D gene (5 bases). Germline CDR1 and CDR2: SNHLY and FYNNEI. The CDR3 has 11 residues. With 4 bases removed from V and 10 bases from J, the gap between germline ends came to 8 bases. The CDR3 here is CASSVSGEQFF. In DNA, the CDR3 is TGTGCCAGCAGTGTAAGCGGAGAGCAGTTCTTC.

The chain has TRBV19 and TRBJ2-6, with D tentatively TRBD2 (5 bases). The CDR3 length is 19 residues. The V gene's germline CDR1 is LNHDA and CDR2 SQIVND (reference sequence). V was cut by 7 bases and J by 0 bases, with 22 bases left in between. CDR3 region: CASTLDVRAHFSGANVLTF. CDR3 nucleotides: TGTGCCAGTACATTGGATGTGAGGGCTCATTTCTCTGGGGCCAACGTCCTGACTTTC.